One T cell receptor (beta chain) is described in this entry. Germline V gene sequence: CDR1 SGHTA, CDR2 FQGTGA. V lost 8 bases to trimming and J lost 6 bases; unmatched junction nucleotides: 17. The CDR3 spans 16 residues. Source study methods: Estimation of nucleated cell counts was performed using reference gene primer amplification. Profiling relied on immunoSEQ multiplex PCR, and the TCRdb table lists in-frame clones only, not all of them. That table is the source of V, J and clone size, and D and trimming were worked out from the DNA. This repertoire shows a few hundred thousand clones, 85% to 90% found once; its top ten account for around 5.8%. The sample originates from a study of blood T cell repertoires in COVID-19. About the study: The analysed material was cDNA or gDNA that came from T cells, B-cell-depleted T cells, or PBMCs.

Patients from Seattle were sampled longitudinally, starting during active infection. This chain joins TRBV7-3 and TRBJ2-7; 9 bases agree with TRBD2. Sample: peripheral blood. This receptor was taken from a woman in her fifties or sixties with COVID-19, enrolled during active disease. The CDR3 DNA is TGTGCCAGCCACCCCCCTAGACTAGCGGACCTGCGCGAGCAGTACTTC. As protein: CASHPPRLADLREQYF.